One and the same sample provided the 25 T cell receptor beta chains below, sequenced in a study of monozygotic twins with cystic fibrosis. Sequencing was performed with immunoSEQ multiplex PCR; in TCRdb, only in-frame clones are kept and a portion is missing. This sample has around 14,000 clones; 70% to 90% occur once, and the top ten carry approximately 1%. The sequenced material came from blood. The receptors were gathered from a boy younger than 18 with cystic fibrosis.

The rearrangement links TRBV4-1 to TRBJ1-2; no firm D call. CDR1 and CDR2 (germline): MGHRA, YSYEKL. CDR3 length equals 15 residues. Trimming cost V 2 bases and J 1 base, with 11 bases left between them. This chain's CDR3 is CASSQPMISNYGYTF. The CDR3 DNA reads TGCGCCAGCAGCCAACCAATGATTAGTAACTATGGCTACACCTTC.

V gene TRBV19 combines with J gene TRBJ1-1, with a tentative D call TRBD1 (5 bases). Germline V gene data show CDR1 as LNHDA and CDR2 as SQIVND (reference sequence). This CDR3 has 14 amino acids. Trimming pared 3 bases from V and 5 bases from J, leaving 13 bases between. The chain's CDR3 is CASSITPGATEAFF. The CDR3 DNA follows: TGTGCCAGTAGTATTACTCCTGGGGCGACTGAAGCTTTCTTT.

The CDR3, as DNA: TGCGCCAGCAGCTTGGAGGGCAGGGGGACACCTAACTATGGCTACACCTTC. This gives the protein CASSLEGRGTPNYGYTF. V is TRBV5-1 and J is TRBJ1-2, with 7 nucleotides matching TRBD1. The germline V gene encodes CDR1 SGHRS and CDR2 YFSETQ. V was pared by 0 bases and J by 0 bases, with 8 bases of the junction left unmatched. The CDR3 extends over 17 amino acids.

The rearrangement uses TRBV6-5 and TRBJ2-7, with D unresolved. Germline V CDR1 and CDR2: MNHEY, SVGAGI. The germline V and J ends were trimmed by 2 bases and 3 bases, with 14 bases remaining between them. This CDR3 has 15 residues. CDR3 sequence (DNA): TGTGCCAGCAGTTACGGTAGGGCGGATCTCTACGAGCAGTACTTC. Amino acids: CASSYGRADLYEQYF.

CDR3 DNA sequence: TGCGCCAGCAGCATCAGGGGCTCACCCCTCCACTTT. Translated, it gives CASSIRGSPLHF. J is TRBJ1-6 and V is TRBV5-1; possibly TRBD1 for D (6 bases). The CDR3 runs 12 residues. V lost 4 bases, J lost 10 bases, and 9 bases lay in between. Germline V gives CDR1 SGHRS, CDR2 YFSETQ. Based on the CDR3 plus reference TRBV5-1 and TRBJ1-6, the full variable domain is KAGVTQTPRYLIKTRGQQVTLSCSPISGHRSVSWYQQTPGQGLQFLFEYFSETQRNKGNFPGRFSGRQFSNSRSEMNVSTLELGDSALYLCASSIRGSPLHFGNGTRLTVT.

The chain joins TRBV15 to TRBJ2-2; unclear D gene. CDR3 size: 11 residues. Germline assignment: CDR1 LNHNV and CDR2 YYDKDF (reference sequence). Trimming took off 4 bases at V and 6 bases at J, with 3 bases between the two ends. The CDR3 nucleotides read TGTGCCACCAGCATTTCCGGGGAGCTGTTTTTT. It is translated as CATSISGELFF.

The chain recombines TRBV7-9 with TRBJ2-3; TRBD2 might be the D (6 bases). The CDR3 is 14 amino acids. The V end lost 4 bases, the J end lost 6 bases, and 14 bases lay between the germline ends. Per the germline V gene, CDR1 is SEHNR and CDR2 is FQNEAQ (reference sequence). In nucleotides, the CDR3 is TGTGCCAGCAGCTCTGAGTGGGCGGGGGATACGCAGTATTTT. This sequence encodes CASSSEWAGDTQYF.

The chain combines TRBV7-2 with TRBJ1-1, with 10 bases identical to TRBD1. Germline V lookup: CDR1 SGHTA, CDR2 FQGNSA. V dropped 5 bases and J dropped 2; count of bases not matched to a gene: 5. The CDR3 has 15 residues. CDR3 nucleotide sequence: TGTGCCAGCAGCCCCCGACAGGGGGCTAACACTGAAGCTTTCTTT. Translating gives CASSPRQGANTEAFF.

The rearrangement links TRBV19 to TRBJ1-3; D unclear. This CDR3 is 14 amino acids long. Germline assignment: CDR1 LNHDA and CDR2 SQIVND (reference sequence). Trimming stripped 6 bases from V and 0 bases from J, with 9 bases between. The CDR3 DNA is TGTGCCAGTAGGACCGAGAGCTCTGGAAACACCATATATTTT. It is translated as CASRTESSGNTIYF.

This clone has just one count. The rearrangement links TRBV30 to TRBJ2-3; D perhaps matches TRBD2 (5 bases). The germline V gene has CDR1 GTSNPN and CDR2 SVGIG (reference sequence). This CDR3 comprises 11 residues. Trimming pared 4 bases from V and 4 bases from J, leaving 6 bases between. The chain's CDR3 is CAWTLADTQYF. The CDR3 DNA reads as TGTGCCTGGACACTAGCAGATACGCAGTATTTT. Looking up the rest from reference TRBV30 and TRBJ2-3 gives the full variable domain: SQTIHQWPATLVQPVGSPLSLECTVEGTSNPNLYWYRQAAGRGLQLLFYSVGIGQISSEVPQNLSASRPQDRQFILSSKKLLLSDSGFYLCAWTLADTQYFGPGTRLTVL.

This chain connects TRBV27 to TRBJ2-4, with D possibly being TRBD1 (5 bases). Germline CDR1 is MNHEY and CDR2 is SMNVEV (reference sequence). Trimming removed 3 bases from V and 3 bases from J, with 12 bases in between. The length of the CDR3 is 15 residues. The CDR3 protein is CASSLAQGVKNIQYF. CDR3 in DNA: TGTGCCAGCAGTTTGGCGCAGGGTGTCAAAAACATTCAGTACTTC.

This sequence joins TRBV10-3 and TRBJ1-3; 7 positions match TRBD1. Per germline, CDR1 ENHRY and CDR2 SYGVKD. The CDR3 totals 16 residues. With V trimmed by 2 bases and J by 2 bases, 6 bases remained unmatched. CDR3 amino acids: CAISEPDRAPGNTIYF. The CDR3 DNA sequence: TGTGCCATCAGTGAGCCTGACAGGGCGCCTGGAAACACCATATATTTT.

The CDR3 DNA reads as TGTGCCAGCAGCTTACGGTTCCAAGAGACCCAGTACTTC. Translating gives CASSLRFQETQYF. This chain joins TRBV7-8 and TRBJ2-5; no reliable D call. Per the germline V gene, CDR1 is SGHVS and CDR2 is FQNEAQ. The CDR3 contains 13 residues. Trimming shortened V by 2 bases and J by 1 base, and 5 bases separated the two germline ends.

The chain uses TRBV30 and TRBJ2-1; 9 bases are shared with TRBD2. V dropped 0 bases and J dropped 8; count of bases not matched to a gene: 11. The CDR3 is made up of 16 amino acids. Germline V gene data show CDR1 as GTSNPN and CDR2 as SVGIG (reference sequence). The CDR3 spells CAWSVRAGGRWYEQFF. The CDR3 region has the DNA TGTGCCTGGAGTGTACGAGCGGGGGGCCGGTGGTATGAGCAGTTCTTC.

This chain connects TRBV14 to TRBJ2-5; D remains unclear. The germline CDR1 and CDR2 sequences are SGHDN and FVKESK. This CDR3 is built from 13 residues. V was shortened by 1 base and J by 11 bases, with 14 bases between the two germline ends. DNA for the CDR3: TGTGCCAGCAGCCAAGTGGGTGTGGGGAAGCAGTACTTC. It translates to CASSQVGVGKQYF. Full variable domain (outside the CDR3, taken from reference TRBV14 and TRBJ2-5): EAGVTQFPSHSVIEKGQTVTLRCDPISGHDNLYWYRRVMGKEIKFLLHFVKESKQDESGMPNNRFLAERTGGTYSTLKVQPAELEDSGVYFCASSQVGVGKQYFGPGTRLLVL.

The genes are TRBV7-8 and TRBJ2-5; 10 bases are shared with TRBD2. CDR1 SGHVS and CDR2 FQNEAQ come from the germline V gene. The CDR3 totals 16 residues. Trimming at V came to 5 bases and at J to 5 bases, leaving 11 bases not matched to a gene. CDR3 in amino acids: CASSPRPSGGGETQYF. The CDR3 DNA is TGTGCCAGCAGCCCCCGCCCTAGCGGGGGAGGCGAGACCCAGTACTTC.

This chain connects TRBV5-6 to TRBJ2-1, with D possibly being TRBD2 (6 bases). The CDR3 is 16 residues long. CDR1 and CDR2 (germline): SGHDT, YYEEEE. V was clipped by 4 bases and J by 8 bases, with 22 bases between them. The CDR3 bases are TGTGCCAGCAGCCTCGACTTGGCGGGGCGTCTCGATGAGCAGTTCTTC. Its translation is CASSLDLAGRLDEQFF.

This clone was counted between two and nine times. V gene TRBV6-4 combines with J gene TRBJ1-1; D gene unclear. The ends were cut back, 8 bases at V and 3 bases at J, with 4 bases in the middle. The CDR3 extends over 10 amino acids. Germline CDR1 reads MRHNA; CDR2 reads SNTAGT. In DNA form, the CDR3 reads TGTGCCAGCTACGACACTGAAGCTTTCTTT. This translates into CASYDTEAFF.

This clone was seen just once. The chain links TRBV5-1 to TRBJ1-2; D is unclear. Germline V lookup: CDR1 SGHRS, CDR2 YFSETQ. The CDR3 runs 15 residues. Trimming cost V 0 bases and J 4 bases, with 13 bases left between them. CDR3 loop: CASSLDSPRGYGYTF. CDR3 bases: TGCGCCAGCAGCTTGGACAGTCCCCGGGGCTATGGCTACACCTTC.

The CDR3 DNA sequence: TGTGCCAGCAGCCAGTCCGCCGGGGATAGGGCCTACGAGCAGTACTTC. It specifies CASSQSAGDRAYEQYF. This rearrangement joins TRBV5-5 to TRBJ2-7, with D possibly TRBD2 on 5 matching bases. V was shortened by 4 bases and J by 2 bases, with 19 bases between the two germline ends. The CDR3 has 16 amino acids. The germline gives CDR1 SGHKS, CDR2 YYEKEE (reference sequence).

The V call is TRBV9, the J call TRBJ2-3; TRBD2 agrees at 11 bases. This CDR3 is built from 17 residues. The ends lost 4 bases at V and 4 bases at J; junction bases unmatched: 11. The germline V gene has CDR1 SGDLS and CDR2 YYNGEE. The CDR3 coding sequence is TGTGCCAGCAGCACCACGGGGGCTAGCGGGAGGCCAGATACGCAGTATTTT. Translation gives CASSTTGASGRPDTQYF.

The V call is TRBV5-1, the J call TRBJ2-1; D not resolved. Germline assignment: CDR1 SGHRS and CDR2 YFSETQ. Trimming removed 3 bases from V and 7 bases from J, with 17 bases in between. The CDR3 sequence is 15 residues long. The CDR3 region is CASSWAVGKQNEQFF. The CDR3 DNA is TGCGCCAGCAGCTGGGCCGTAGGGAAACAGAATGAGCAGTTCTTC.

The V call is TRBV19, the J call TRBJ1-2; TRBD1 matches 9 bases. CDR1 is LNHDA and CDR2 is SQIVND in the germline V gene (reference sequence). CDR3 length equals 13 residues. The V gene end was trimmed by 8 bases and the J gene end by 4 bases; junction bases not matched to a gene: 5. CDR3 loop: CASARDRAYGYTF. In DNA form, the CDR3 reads TGTGCCAGTGCCCGGGACAGGGCCTATGGCTACACCTTC.

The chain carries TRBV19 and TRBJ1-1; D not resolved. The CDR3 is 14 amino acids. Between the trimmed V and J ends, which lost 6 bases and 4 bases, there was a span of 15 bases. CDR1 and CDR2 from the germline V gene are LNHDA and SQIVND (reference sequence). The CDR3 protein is CASSPVRSGTEAFF. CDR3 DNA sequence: TGTGCCAGTAGCCCGGTGCGATCGGGCACTGAAGCTTTCTTT.

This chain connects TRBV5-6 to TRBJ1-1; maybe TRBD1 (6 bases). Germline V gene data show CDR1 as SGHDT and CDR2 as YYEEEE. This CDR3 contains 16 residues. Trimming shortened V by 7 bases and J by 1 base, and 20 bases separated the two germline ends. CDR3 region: CASGPTGQRRNTEAFF. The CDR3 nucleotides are TGTGCCAGCGGACCGACAGGCCAAAGAAGGAACACTGAAGCTTTCTTT.